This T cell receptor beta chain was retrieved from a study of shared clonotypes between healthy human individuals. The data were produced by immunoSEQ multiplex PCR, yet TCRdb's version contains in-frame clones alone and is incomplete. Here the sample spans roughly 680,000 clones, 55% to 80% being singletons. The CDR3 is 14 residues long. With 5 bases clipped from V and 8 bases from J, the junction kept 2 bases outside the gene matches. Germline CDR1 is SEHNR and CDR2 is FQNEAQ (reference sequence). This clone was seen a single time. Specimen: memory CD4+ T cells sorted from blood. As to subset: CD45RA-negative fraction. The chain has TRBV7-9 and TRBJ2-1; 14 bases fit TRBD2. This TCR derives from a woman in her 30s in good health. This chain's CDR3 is CASSGTSGSHEQFF. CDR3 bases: TGTGCCAGCAGCGGGACTAGCGGGAGCCATGAGCAGTTCTTC.